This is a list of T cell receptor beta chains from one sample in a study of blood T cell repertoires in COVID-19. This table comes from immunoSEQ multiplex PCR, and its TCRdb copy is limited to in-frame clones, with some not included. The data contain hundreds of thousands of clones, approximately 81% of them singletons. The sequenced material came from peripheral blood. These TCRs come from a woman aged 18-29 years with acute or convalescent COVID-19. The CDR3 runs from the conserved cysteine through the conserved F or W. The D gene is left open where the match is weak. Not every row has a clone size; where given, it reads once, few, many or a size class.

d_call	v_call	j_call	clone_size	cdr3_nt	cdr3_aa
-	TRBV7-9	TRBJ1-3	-	TGTGCCAGCAGCTTGAACACAAACACCATATATTTT	CASSLNTNTIYF
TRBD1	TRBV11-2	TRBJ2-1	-	TGTGCCAGCAGCCCCTTTGGGACCGGGACAGTTTACAATGAGCAGTTCTTC	CASSPFGTGTVYNEQFF
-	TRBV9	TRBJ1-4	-	TGTGCCAGCAGCGCCTCAGGTAAACCAGAAAAACTGTTTTTT	CASSASGKPEKLFF
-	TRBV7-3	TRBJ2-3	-	TGTGCCGCCACTTTTTCTACCGATACGCAGTATTTT	CAATFSTDTQYF
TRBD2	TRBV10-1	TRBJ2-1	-	TGCGCCAGCAGGAGCGGGGGGTCTAACAATGAGCAGTTCTTC	CASRSGGSNNEQFF
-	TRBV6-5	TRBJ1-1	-	TGTGCCGCCGGTCGGGATGGATACACTGAAGCTTTCTTT	CAAGRDGYTEAFF
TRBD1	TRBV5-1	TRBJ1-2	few	TGCGCCAGCAGCCTGGGACAGTTTTGGGGCTACACCTTC	CASSLGQFWGYTF
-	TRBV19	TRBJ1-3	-	TGTGCCAGTAGTATGTGGGGCAGCCCTGGAAACACCATATATTTT	CASSMWGSPGNTIYF
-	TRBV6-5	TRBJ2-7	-	TGTGCCAGCAGTTACTATCGGGGGACCTACGAGCAGTACTTC	CASSYYRGTYEQYF
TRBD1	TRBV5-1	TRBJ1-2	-	TGCGCCAGCAGCTTGGGGACAGGAGACTATGGCTACACCTTC	CASSLGTGDYGYTF
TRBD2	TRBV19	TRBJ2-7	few	TGTGCCAGTACCCCGAAGGGGACTATTCCCTGGGAGCAGTACTTC	CASTPKGTIPWEQYF
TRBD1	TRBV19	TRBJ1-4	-	TGTGCCAGTACCGACCGCACCCCGATACAGGGGAGTGGAGAAAAACTGTTTTTT	CASTDRTPIQGSGEKLFF
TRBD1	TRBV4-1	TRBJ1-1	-	TGCGCCAGCAGCCTGGGACAGGGGGGCCTGAACACTGAAGCTTTCTTT	CASSLGQGGLNTEAFF
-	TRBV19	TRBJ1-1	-	TGTGCCAGTAGTATCCGGACTGGGAGGAACACTGAAGCTTTCTTT	CASSIRTGRNTEAFF
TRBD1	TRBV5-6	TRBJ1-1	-	TGTGCCAGCAGCGATCCGGGACAGGGGGTTGAAGCTTTCTTT	CASSDPGQGVEAFF
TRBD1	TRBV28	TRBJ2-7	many	TGTGCCAGCCACACCCTCACAGGGGGCTATCAGGAGCAGTACTTC	CASHTLTGGYQEQYF
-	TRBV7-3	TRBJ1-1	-	TGTGCCAGCAGCCTCCAACCACGGACTGAAGCTTTCTTT	CASSLQPRTEAFF
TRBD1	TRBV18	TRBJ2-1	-	TGTGCCAGCTCACCAAGGACAGGGAGCTCCTACAATGAGCAGTTCTTC	CASSPRTGSSYNEQFF
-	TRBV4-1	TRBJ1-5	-	TGCGCCAGCAGCCTGGACCCGCGGGGTCAGCCCCAGCATTTT	CASSLDPRGQPQHF
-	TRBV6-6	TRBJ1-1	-	TGTGCCATCTCGACTGGGAACACTGAAGCTTTCTTT	CAISTGNTEAFF
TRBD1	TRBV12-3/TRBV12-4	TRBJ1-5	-	TGTGCCAGCAGGACAGGGTATCAGCCCCAGCATTTT	CASRTGYQPQHF
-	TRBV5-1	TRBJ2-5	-	TGCGCCAGCAGCTTGGTATCCCCCCAAGAGACCCAGTACTTC	CASSLVSPQETQYF
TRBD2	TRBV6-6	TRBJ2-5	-	TGTGCCAGCAGTCCGACTAGCGGGGGTCAACGGGAGACCCAGTACTTC	CASSPTSGGQRETQYF
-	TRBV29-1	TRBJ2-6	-	TGCAGCGTTGACACAGGGACTGGGGCCAACGTCCTGACTTTC	CSVDTGTGANVLTF
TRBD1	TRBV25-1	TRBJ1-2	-	TGTGCCAGCTCTCGACAGGGTAACTATGGCTACACCTTC	CASSRQGNYGYTF
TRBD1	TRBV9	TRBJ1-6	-	TGTGCCAGCAGCGCCTCGACAGGGCAGACACCCCTCCACTTT	CASSASTGQTPLHF
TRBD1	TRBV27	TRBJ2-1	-	TGTGCCAGCAGTTTGGGGCAGGGGGCGGGCAATGAGCAGTTCTTC	CASSLGQGAGNEQFF
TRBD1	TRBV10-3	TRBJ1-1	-	TGTGCCATCAGCCCTAGAGGGGGCGAGGACACTGAAGCTTTCTTT	CAISPRGGEDTEAFF
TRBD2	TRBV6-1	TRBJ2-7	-	TGTGCCAGCAGTGAACTAGCGGGGGGGAGCTCCTACGAGCAGTACTTC	CASSELAGGSSYEQYF
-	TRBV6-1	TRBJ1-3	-	TGTGCCAGCAGTGAAGGGCCTGGAAACACCATATATTTT	CASSEGPGNTIYF
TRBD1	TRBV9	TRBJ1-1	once	TGTGCCAGCAGCGGTTCTGACAGGGTTCACACTGAAGCTTTCTTT	CASSGSDRVHTEAFF
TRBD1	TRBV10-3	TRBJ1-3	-	TGTGCCATCGGAACAGGGGATCCTGGAAACACCATATATTTT	CAIGTGDPGNTIYF
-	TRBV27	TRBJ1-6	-	TGTGCCAGCAGTTCCCCAGCGGAGGGATCACCCCTCCACTTT	CASSSPAEGSPLHF
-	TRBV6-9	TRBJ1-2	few	TGTGCCAGCAGTTATTCGAATTCAGGGGTTGGCTACACCTTC	CASSYSNSGVGYTF
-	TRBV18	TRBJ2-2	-	TGTGCCAGCTCGTGGGCGACGGAGAACACCGGGGAGCTGTTTTTT	CASSWATENTGELFF
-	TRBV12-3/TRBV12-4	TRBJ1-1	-	TGTGCCAGCAGTCCATTCACAAGTGAAGCTTTCTTT	CASSPFTSEAFF
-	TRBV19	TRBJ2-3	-	TGTGCCAGTAGTCCGAGACTTACAGATACGCAGTATTTT	CASSPRLTDTQYF
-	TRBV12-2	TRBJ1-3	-	TGTGCAAGTCGCCCCGGGTTCTTAGAAGGAAACACCATATATTTT	CASRPGFLEGNTIYF
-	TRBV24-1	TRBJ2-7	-	TGTGCCACCAGTCAAGGGAGCTCCTACGAGCAGTACTTC	CATSQGSSYEQYF
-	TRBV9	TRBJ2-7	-	TGTGCCAGCAGCCCTAGTTTCTCCTACGAGCAGTACTTC	CASSPSFSYEQYF
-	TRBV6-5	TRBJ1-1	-	TGTGCCAGCAGACAGGACCTGAACACTGAAGCTTTCTTT	CASRQDLNTEAFF